A selection of T cell receptor beta chains follows, all from one sample in a study of cytomegalovirus exposure and HLA in healthy donors. Assay: immunoSEQ multiplex PCR; the TCRdb copy retains only in-frame clones and omits some. The profile shows about 120,000 clones, 60% to 75% of them singletons. What was sequenced was PBMCs. These receptors originate from a woman between 35 and 50 years old in good health and CMV-seropositive. Both conserved end residues are part of each CDR3. The order of the fields is J gene, V gene, D gene, CDR3 protein. D genes are given only for firm matches.

j_call: TRBJ2-3
v_call: TRBV5-6
d_call: -
cdr3_aa: CASSPGTDTQYF

j_call: TRBJ1-3
v_call: TRBV7-6
d_call: -
cdr3_aa: CASSRQDLGNTIYF

j_call: TRBJ2-7
v_call: TRBV28
d_call: TRBD1
cdr3_aa: CASSPRTGVAYEQYF

j_call: TRBJ1-3
v_call: TRBV30
d_call: TRBD1
cdr3_aa: CAWSTSGGPEGNTIYF

j_call: TRBJ2-3
v_call: TRBV7-3
d_call: -
cdr3_aa: CASSSQGGTDTQYF

j_call: TRBJ2-7
v_call: TRBV28
d_call: TRBD1
cdr3_aa: CASKGWPGGFYEQYF

j_call: TRBJ2-7
v_call: TRBV7-2
d_call: TRBD2
cdr3_aa: CASTLAGGSDEQYF

j_call: TRBJ1-1
v_call: TRBV27
d_call: TRBD1
cdr3_aa: CASSRTGVNTEAFF

j_call: TRBJ2-3
v_call: TRBV4-3
d_call: -
cdr3_aa: CASSQYIQGTDTQYF

j_call: TRBJ2-7
v_call: TRBV7-8
d_call: -
cdr3_aa: CASSLVSSGIHSYEQYF

j_call: TRBJ2-7
v_call: TRBV6-5
d_call: -
cdr3_aa: CASSYLQGYNEQYF

j_call: TRBJ1-2
v_call: TRBV30
d_call: -
cdr3_aa: CAWRWAGYTF

j_call: TRBJ2-6
v_call: TRBV9
d_call: -
cdr3_aa: CASSGRVTGANVLTF

j_call: TRBJ1-2
v_call: TRBV14
d_call: TRBD1
cdr3_aa: CASSPDRGIYGYTF

j_call: TRBJ2-5
v_call: TRBV9
d_call: TRBD2
cdr3_aa: CASSAIASGVQETQYF

j_call: TRBJ1-2
v_call: TRBV6-5
d_call: -
cdr3_aa: CASSGDGDQGYGYTF

j_call: TRBJ1-2
v_call: TRBV13
d_call: TRBD1
cdr3_aa: CASSLGNGQGVYGYTF

j_call: TRBJ1-5
v_call: TRBV6-5
d_call: TRBD1
cdr3_aa: CASSATGVTNQPQHF

j_call: TRBJ1-2
v_call: TRBV4-1
d_call: TRBD1
cdr3_aa: CASSQDPTGGGYTF

j_call: TRBJ2-1
v_call: TRBV18
d_call: -
cdr3_aa: CASSLDSSYNEQFF

j_call: TRBJ1-2
v_call: TRBV6-1
d_call: -
cdr3_aa: CASSEGEITSYGYTF

j_call: TRBJ1-1
v_call: TRBV12-5
d_call: -
cdr3_aa: CASGLVLSRGGTEAFF

j_call: TRBJ2-7
v_call: TRBV29-1
d_call: TRBD2
cdr3_aa: CSVIGLAGGIYEQYF

j_call: TRBJ1-5
v_call: TRBV19
d_call: -
cdr3_aa: CASSIRGGGDQPQHF

j_call: TRBJ1-5
v_call: TRBV5-1
d_call: TRBD1
cdr3_aa: CASSLGTGNNQPQHF

j_call: TRBJ2-2
v_call: TRBV5-1
d_call: TRBD2
cdr3_aa: CASSLRASGRTGELFF

j_call: TRBJ1-2
v_call: TRBV25-1
d_call: TRBD1
cdr3_aa: CALTRGRGHDGYTF

j_call: TRBJ2-7
v_call: TRBV10-3
d_call: -
cdr3_aa: CAISEVRGHEQYF

j_call: TRBJ2-3
v_call: TRBV27
d_call: TRBD2
cdr3_aa: CASSFLLAGGTDTQYF

j_call: TRBJ1-2
v_call: TRBV7-2
d_call: TRBD1
cdr3_aa: CASSRDRTNYGYTF

j_call: TRBJ2-7
v_call: TRBV30
d_call: -
cdr3_aa: CAWSRQGSYEQYF

j_call: TRBJ1-3
v_call: TRBV13
d_call: -
cdr3_aa: CASSPPTGNTIYF

j_call: TRBJ2-3
v_call: TRBV27
d_call: TRBD2
cdr3_aa: CASSNQGLVTDTQYF